The clone carrying this TCR beta chain was recorded many times. The target antigen is unknown. The data were taken from a study of T cells in Graves' hyperthyroidism and ophthalmopathy. General study findings and limits: Before onset, by a median of approximately 6.8 months, the model predicted ophthalmopathy.

Amplified regions were TCR beta CDR3 sequences from RNA transcripts. HTBI primers were used for first-round RT-PCR of the TCR CDR3. A single record per CDR3 protein comes from TCRdb applying MiXCR to the multiplex PCR reads. This table holds about 610,000 distinct CDR3 sequences, roughly 16% found once. Patients with uncontrolled infections, other autoimmune diseases, pregnancy or lactation were excluded. Germline V lookup: CDR1 SGHRS, CDR2 YFSETQ. The CDR3 spans 14 residues. The ends were cut back, 4 bases at V and 5 bases at J, with 16 bases in the middle. This clonotype was obtained from a woman aged 40 to 49 with Graves' ophthalmopathy. The chain uses TRBV5-1 and TRBJ2-7; unclear D gene. Material for sequencing was blood. CDR3 protein: CASSPTQASDEQYF. The CDR3 coding sequence is TGCGCCAGCAGCCCTACCCAGGCAAGCGACGAGCAGTACTTC.